This TCR beta chain was recovered during a study of OX40 agonist ivuxolimab in advanced cancers. About the research overall: Patients received intravenous ivuxolimab every 2 weeks at 0.01 to 10 mg/kg. Earlier treatment with anti-PD-1, anti-PD-L1 or anti-CTLA-4 was permitted, and 35% to 40% had received some.

The repertoire was sequenced with immunoSEQ multiplex PCR; TCRdb's copy has only in-frame clones and lacks some. The table records roughly 15,000 clones, around 86% of them present only once. Notes on this clone: What it recognizes is unknown.

Study-level points and caveats: Mean expanded clone counts were higher in CD8+ than CD4+ T cells. The antigens recognized by the expanded peripheral T cells, that is their antigen specificity, were not determined.

V was pared by 6 bases and J by 7 bases, with 16 bases of the junction left unmatched. Germline V gene sequence: CDR1 SNHLY, CDR2 FYNNEI. CDR3 size: 18 residues. This chain joins TRBV2 and TRBJ2-2; 11 bases fit TRBD2. The starting material was CD4+ or CD8+ T cells sorted from blood, obtained in a trial of the OX40 agonist ivuxolimab. The receptor was isolated from an adult with an advanced solid tumor such as melanoma, head and neck, liver or kidney cancer. The CDR3 is CASSRGQGLADPRGELFF. The CDR3 nucleotides are TGTGCCAGCAGCCGCGGACAGGGACTAGCGGATCCTCGCGGGGAGCTGTTTTTT.